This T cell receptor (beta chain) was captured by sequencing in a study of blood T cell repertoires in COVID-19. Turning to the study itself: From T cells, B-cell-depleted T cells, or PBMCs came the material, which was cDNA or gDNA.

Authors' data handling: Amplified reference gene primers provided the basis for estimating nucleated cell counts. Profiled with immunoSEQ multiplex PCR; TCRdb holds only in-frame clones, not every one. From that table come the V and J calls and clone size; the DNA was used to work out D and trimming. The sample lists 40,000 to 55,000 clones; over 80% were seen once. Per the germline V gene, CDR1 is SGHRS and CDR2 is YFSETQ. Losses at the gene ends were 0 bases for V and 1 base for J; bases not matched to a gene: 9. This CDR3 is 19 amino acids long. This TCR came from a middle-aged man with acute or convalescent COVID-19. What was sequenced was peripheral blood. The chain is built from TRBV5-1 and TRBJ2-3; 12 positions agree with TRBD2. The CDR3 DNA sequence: TGCGCCAGCAGCTTGGGGTTCTCTAGCGGGGGGGCCGGCACAGATACGCAGTATTTT. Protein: CASSLGFSSGGAGTDTQYF.